The rows below give T cell receptor beta chains drawn from one sample of a study of blood T cell repertoires in COVID-19. The assay was immunoSEQ multiplex PCR, and TCRdb's table has in-frame clones only and misses some. There are roughly 200,000 clones in the sample; 75% to 90% occur only once, and 2.5% to 3.5% lies in the top ten. The specimen sequenced was peripheral blood. These receptors came from a man between 60 and 75 years old with acute or convalescent COVID-19. Each CDR3 is given with its conserved first and last residue. D genes are given only for firm matches.

>TRBD1|TRBV29-1
CSVLGQGFEQFF
>TRBD1|TRBV30
CAWRAGQGVYTNYGYTF
>TRBD1|TRBV24-1
CATSDPDRGMGETQYF
>TRBD1|TRBV28
CASALRQGRATGAFF
>-|TRBV9
CASSVGQGGNEQYF
>TRBD2|TRBV27
CASSLSGGLGVRDTQYF
>-|TRBV7-2
CASSLLGGITDTQYF
>TRBD1|TRBV12-5
CASGSRGPGSTDTQYF
>TRBD1|TRBV28
CASSSGTGPYEQYF
>TRBD2|TRBV5-1
CASSLSGKGETQYF
>-|TRBV10-1
CASTFRGQQNQPQHF